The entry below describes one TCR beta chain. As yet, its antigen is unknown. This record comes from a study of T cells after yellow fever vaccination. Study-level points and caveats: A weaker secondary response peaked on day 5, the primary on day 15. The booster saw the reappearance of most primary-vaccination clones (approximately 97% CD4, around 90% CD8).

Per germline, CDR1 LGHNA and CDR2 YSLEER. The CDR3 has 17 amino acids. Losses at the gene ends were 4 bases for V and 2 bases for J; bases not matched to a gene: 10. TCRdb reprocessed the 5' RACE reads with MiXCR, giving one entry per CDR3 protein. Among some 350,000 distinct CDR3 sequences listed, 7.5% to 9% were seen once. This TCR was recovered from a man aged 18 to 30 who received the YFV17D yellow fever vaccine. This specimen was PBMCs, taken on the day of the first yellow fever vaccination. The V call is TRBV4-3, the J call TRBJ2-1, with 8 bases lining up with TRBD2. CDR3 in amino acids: CASSPLTGTRAYNEQFF. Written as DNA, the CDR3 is TGCGCCAGCAGCCCCCTAACCGGGACTAGGGCCTACAATGAGCAGTTCTTC.